This TCR beta chain came from a study of CD8 T cells in acute hepatitis C reinfection. Study context: TCRbeta of HCV NS3-1073-specific CD8+ T cells was profiled. Study conclusions and caveats: Only TCRbeta was bulk sequenced, so alphabeta pairing is unknown. TRBV04 and TRBV06 were preferentially used in all groups, not explained by naive pool overrepresentation.

Time point: naive CD8 control sorted from an acute-time-point sample. Dead cells were excluded, and live cells stained for CD3, CD8 and CD45RO. Worth noting for this clone: Its target is unknown.

This CDR3 contains 15 residues. Germline lookup yields CDR1 MGHRA and CDR2 YSYEKL. Trimming left V 4 bases short and J 3 bases short, with 15 bases between. Sequencing was performed with immunoSEQ multiplex PCR; in TCRdb, only in-frame clones are kept and a portion is missing. Of 30,000 to 45,000 clones in the sample, over 75% were seen once. The genes are TRBV4-1 and TRBJ2-5; D possibly corresponds to TRBD2 (5 bases). The sequence derives from a young woman who spontaneously cleared hepatitis C infection. Sequencing was carried out using naive CD8+ T cells from PBMCs. CDR3 nucleotide sequence: TGCGCCAGCAGCCCGGGATGGGGAAGGGAAGAGACCCAGTACTTC. Translated: CASSPGWGREETQYF.